Sequencing of this T cell receptor (beta chain) was carried out in a study of T cells in Graves' hyperthyroidism and ophthalmopathy. This clonotype was picked up many times. TCR beta CDR3 sequences were amplified from RNA transcripts. The HTBI set primed first-round TCR CDR3 RT-PCR. TCRdb redid the calling of the multiplex PCR reads with MiXCR, one entry per CDR3 protein. The table includes over 450,000 distinct CDR3 sequences, approximately 14% detected once. Trimming took off 3 bases at V and 0 bases at J, with 6 bases between the two ends. This CDR3 region has 15 residues. The source of this sequence is a woman between 18 and 29 years old with Graves' hyperthyroidism. This rearrangement joins TRBV12-3 or TRBV12-4 to TRBJ2-6; D gene ambiguous. The source material was blood. CDR3 sequence: CASSFPRSGANVLTF. CDR3 DNA sequence: TGTGCCAGCAGTTTTCCCCGCTCTGGGGCCAACGTCCTGACTTTC.